This T cell receptor (beta chain) was sequenced for a study of blood T cell repertoires in COVID-19. Germline trimming cut 9 bases from V and 3 bases from J; bases unmatched to any gene: 7. The CDR3 is 14 amino acids. The germline gives CDR1 LNHDA, CDR2 SQIVND (reference sequence). Here immunoSEQ multiplex PCR was the method, and the copy in TCRdb shows in-frame clones only, minus some. The table lists 35,000 to 55,000 clones, 69% of them singletons. The source of this sequence is a man at least 80 years old with acute or convalescent COVID-19. The chain uses TRBV19 and TRBJ2-3; 9 bases line up with TRBD2. Sequencing was done on a sample of peripheral blood. The CDR3 reads CASRDSGGTDTQYF. The CDR3 nucleotides read TGTGCCAGCCGGGACAGCGGGGGGACAGATACGCAGTATTTT.